Listed here are 25 T cell receptor beta chains from one sample, sequenced in a study of regulatory T cells in long-lasting Graves disease. Time point of the sample: newly diagnosed GD, antithyroid drugs for less than 3 months. The TCR library was made from RNA that had been extracted from PBMCs in TRIzol. Construction of the TCR beta libraries employed iRepertoire HTBI primers in conjunction with Arm-PCR of CDR3 regions. TCRdb processed the multiplex PCR reads anew with MiXCR; each CDR3 protein has one entry. Of roughly 520,000 distinct CDR3 sequences detected, 12% appear once; the ten largest clones hold approximately 9%. The same sample was also used in a study of T cells in Graves' hyperthyroidism and ophthalmopathy.

This material consisted of peripheral blood mononuclear cells (PBMCs), taken at new diagnosis, from a patient treated with antithyroid drugs. Every receptor here comes from a woman in her twenties or thirties with Graves disease.

About this clonotype itself: This likely stems from a read error, as it lies one base from a far larger clone. The gene calls are TRBV2 and TRBJ2-5; 10 bases map to TRBD1. With the DNA end fitting TRBJ2-1 better, the J assignment may be wrong. The CDR3 runs 15 residues. In germline, CDR1 is SNHLY, CDR2 FYNNEI. CDR3 amino acids: CASTTGTGVVNEQFF. CDR3 DNA: TGTGCCAGCACTACAGGGACAGGGGTCGTCAATGAGCAGTTCTTC.

This clonotype was found many times. The chain links TRBV5-5 to TRBJ2-7; D call uncertain. V was cut by 2 bases and J by 2 bases, with 11 bases left in between. The CDR3 runs 14 residues. CDR1 is SGHKS and CDR2 is YYEKEE in the germline V gene (reference sequence). The CDR3 loop reads CASSLYYDTYEQYF. CDR3 DNA sequence: TGTGCCAGCAGCTTATACTACGATACCTACGAGCAGTACTTC.

This clonotype was seen more than once but under ten times. The chain couples TRBV3-1 to TRBJ1-5; 7 nucleotides line up with TRBD1. CDR3 length: 16 amino acids. CDR1 is LGHDT and CDR2 is YNNKEL in the germline V gene (reference sequence). V gave up 1 base and J gave up 3 bases; unmatched junction bases: 6. The CDR3, as DNA: TGTGCCAGCAGCCAAGGACAGGGTAGTAACAATCAGCCCCAGCATTTT. It is translated as CASSQGQGSNNQPQHF.

The CDR3 DNA is TGCAGTGCTTTACAGGGATTCGGCTACCTCGGGAATGAGCAGTTCTTC. Translating it yields CSALQGFGYLGNEQFF. The chain links TRBV20-1 to TRBJ2-1; weak D call: TRBD1 (6 bases). Germline V gene data show CDR1 as DFQATT and CDR2 as SNEGSKA (reference sequence). The CDR3 is 16 amino acids. V lost 5 bases and J lost 7, with 24 bases in between.

The V gene is TRBV6-5, the J gene TRBJ2-7; 8 nucleotides align to TRBD2. V lost 0 bases to trimming and J lost 2 bases; unmatched junction nucleotides: 0. CDR3 length equals 14 residues. The germline V gene has CDR1 MNHEY and CDR2 SVGAGI. CDR3 DNA: TGTGCCAGCAGTTACTCGACTAGCGCCTACGAGCAGTACTTC. Translation: CASSYSTSAYEQYF.

This clonotype showed up many times. V and J are TRBV19 and TRBJ1-1, with a tentative D call TRBD1 (5 bases). Trimming removed 4 bases from V and 0 bases from J, with 9 bases in between. The CDR3 consists of 14 residues. Germline CDR1 LNHDA, CDR2 SQIVND (reference sequence). CDR3 sequence reads: CASSRGNMNTEAFF. The CDR3 DNA reads TGTGCCAGTAGTAGGGGCAATATGAACACTGAAGCTTTCTTT.

Ten or more counts support this clonotype. The J gene is TRBJ1-5, the V gene TRBV29-1; tentatively, D is TRBD1 (6 bases). The germline V gene has CDR1 SQVTM and CDR2 ANQGSEA. The CDR3 consists of 15 residues. With 7 bases removed from V and 9 bases from J, the gap between germline ends came to 25 bases. The CDR3 nucleotides are TGCAGCGCACGCACCGGGACAACTCAATCAGGGCCCCAGCATTTT. It codes for CSARTGTTQSGPQHF.

The chain links TRBV19 to TRBJ2-7; 8 nucleotides match TRBD2. This CDR3 contains 15 residues. V dropped 5 bases and J dropped 5; count of bases not matched to a gene: 11. The germline V gene has CDR1 LNHDA and CDR2 SQIVND (reference sequence). The CDR3 loop is CASSFSGGRADEQYF. As DNA, the CDR3 is TGTGCCAGTAGTTTCTCGGGGGGGAGAGCGGACGAGCAGTACTTC.

This clonotype appeared many times. This chain links TRBV19 with TRBJ2-7; weak D call: TRBD1 (6 bases). The CDR3 totals 14 residues. V was pared by 3 bases and J by 3 bases, with 12 bases between. Germline V lookup: CDR1 LNHDA, CDR2 SQIVND (reference sequence). This CDR3 reads CASSMGRGHYEQYF. In DNA form, the CDR3 reads TGTGCCAGTAGTATGGGCAGGGGCCACTACGAGCAGTACTTC.

This clonotype was observed many times. The V and J genes are TRBV11-3 and TRBJ1-4; D not certain. The germline CDR1 and CDR2 sequences are SGHNT and YENEEA. V dropped 5 bases and J dropped 12 bases, with 22 bases sitting between them. The CDR3 runs 15 residues. DNA for the CDR3: TGTGCCAGCAGCCTAAGCCCCGGGTTGAGTGTAGAACTGTTTTTT. It translates to CASSLSPGLSVELFF.

This clonotype showed up many times. The DNA of the CDR3 is TGTGCCACCAGCAGCGACAGGGTGGCATTCGGCACTGAAGCTTTCTTT. Translating gives CATSSDRVAFGTEAFF. V gene TRBV15 combines with J gene TRBJ1-1; 7 positions match TRBD1. CDR3 length equals 16 residues. From germline, CDR1 is LNHNV and CDR2 YYDKDF (reference sequence). V lost 3 bases, J lost 4 bases, and 11 bases stayed unmatched.

This clonotype was detected many times. This chain connects TRBV2 to TRBJ2-7; TRBD1 is a possible D gene (5 bases). V was shortened by 5 bases and J by 3 bases, with 14 bases between the two germline ends. Germline CDR1 and CDR2: SNHLY and FYNNEI. This CDR3 has 14 residues. The CDR3 DNA reads as TGTGCCAGCAGTTACACCAGGGAAAACTACGAGCAGTACTTC. Residues: CASSYTRENYEQYF. The variable domain in full, with the rest retrieved from reference TRBV2 and TRBJ2-7, is EPEVTQTPSHQVTQMGQEVILRCVPISNHLYFYWYRQILGQKVEFLVSFYNNEISEKSEIFDDQFSVERPDGSNFTLKIRSTKLEDSAMYFCASSYTRENYEQYFGPGTRLTVT.

A remark on this clonotype: A read error may be the cause here, since a much bigger clone is one base away. The chain joins TRBV27 to TRBJ2-3, with 8 bases fitting TRBD2. The CDR3 consists of 15 residues. In germline, CDR1 is MNHEY, CDR2 SMNVEV (reference sequence). The ends lost 3 bases at V and 4 bases at J; junction bases unmatched: 6. CDR3 DNA sequence: TGTGCCAGCAGTTTCTCAACGGGGGGGGCAGATACGCAGTATTTT. It is translated as CASSFSTGGADTQYF.

The chain uses TRBV18 and TRBJ2-1; D may be TRBD1 (5 bases). V lost 3 bases and J lost 7, with 13 bases in between. CDR1 is KGHSH, CDR2 LQKENI, per germline. This CDR3 comprises 14 residues. The DNA of the CDR3 is TGTGCCAGCTCACCCAACAGGTCAGGAAATGAGCAGTTCTTC. It translates to CASSPNRSGNEQFF.

Many counts were recorded for this clonotype. This chain uses TRBV28 with TRBJ2-5, with 11 bases matching TRBD1. The germline V gene has CDR1 MDHEN and CDR2 SYDVKM. The CDR3 is 16 residues long. Trimming cost V 2 bases and J 4 bases; bases outside gene matches: 6. The CDR3 sequence is CASSLGWTGGLETQYF. CDR3 sequence (DNA): TGTGCCAGCAGTTTAGGTTGGACAGGGGGCTTAGAGACCCAGTACTTC.

This clonotype was seen many times. The chain uses TRBV2 and TRBJ1-5; 9 positions match TRBD1. The V and J ends lost 6 bases and 4 bases, in that order; junction bases with no gene match: 4. Germline CDR1 and CDR2: SNHLY and FYNNEI. There are 14 residues in the CDR3. The CDR3 DNA is TGTGCCAGCAGCCTACAGGGGGCGAATCAGCCCCAGCATTTT. Protein: CASSLQGANQPQHF.

This clonotype has a count of ten or more. The chain couples TRBV15 to TRBJ1-5, with D uncertain. CDR1 LNHNV and CDR2 YYDKDF come from the germline V gene (reference sequence). Trimming took 4 bases from V and 4 from J, leaving 5 bases between them. CDR3 length: 12 amino acids. CDR3 nucleotide sequence: TGTGCCACCAGCAAGGGAAATCAGCCCCAGCATTTT. It is translated as CATSKGNQPQHF. Combining the CDR3 with reference TRBV15 and TRBJ1-5 gives the whole variable domain DAMVIQNPRYQVTQFGKPVTLSCSQTLNHNVMYWYQQKSSQAPKLLFHYYDKDFNNEADTPDNFQSRRPNTSFCFLDIRSPGLGDTAMYLCATSKGNQPQHFGDGTRLSIL.

This clonotype was seen many times. The chain has TRBV7-2 and TRBJ2-3; TRBD1 aligns across 9 bases. CDR3 length: 14 residues. Trimming at V came to 6 bases and at J to 4 bases, leaving 5 bases not matched to a gene. Looked up from germline, CDR1 is SGHTA and CDR2 is FQGNSA. Written as DNA, the CDR3 is TGTGCCAGCAGGGGGGGACAGGGCCCAGATACGCAGTATTTT. Its translation is CASRGGQGPDTQYF.

At least ten counts were recorded for this clonotype. The chain uses TRBV20-1 and TRBJ1-2; 10 positions agree with TRBD1. The CDR3 consists of 14 residues. The J segment lost 3 bases and the V segment lost 8 bases, leaving 9 bases of the junction unmatched. Germline CDR1 and CDR2: DFQATT and SNEGSKA (reference sequence). DNA of the CDR3: TGCAGTACAGGGGCGGGACAGGGGTACTATGGCTACACCTTC. Translating gives CSTGAGQGYYGYTF.

This clonotype occurred many times. V and J are TRBV12-3 or TRBV12-4 and TRBJ2-1, with 10 bases matching TRBD2. The CDR3 is 15 residues long. The V segment lost 3 bases and the J segment 8 bases; nucleotides outside the gene matches: 7. Here the CDR3 reads CASSFVASGSYEQFF. CDR3 bases: TGTGCCAGCAGTTTTGTGGCTAGCGGGAGCTATGAGCAGTTCTTC.

The gene calls are TRBV18 and TRBJ2-7; D is unclear. The CDR3 runs 15 residues. Germline CDR1 KGHSH, CDR2 LQKENI. Trimming left V 3 bases short and J 4 bases short, with 16 bases between. The CDR3 here is CASSPTLWGAYEQYF. CDR3 nucleotides: TGTGCCAGCTCACCGACGCTTTGGGGTGCGTACGAGCAGTACTTC.

The sample holds many counts of this clonotype. The chain recombines TRBV5-1 with TRBJ2-7, with TRBD1 matching over 9 bases. The junction had 9 bases not matched to a gene; V was cut back by 4 bases and J by 4 bases. CDR1 and CDR2 (germline): SGHRS, YFSETQ. This CDR3 region has 15 residues. The CDR3 sequence is CASSQDRGKEYEQYF. Written as DNA, the CDR3 is TGCGCCAGCAGCCAAGACAGGGGGAAGGAGTACGAGCAGTACTTC.

This clonotype was observed a few times. The J gene is TRBJ1-4, the V gene TRBV11-3; 9 bases map to TRBD1. The V gene end was trimmed by 5 bases and the J gene end by 5 bases; junction bases not matched to a gene: 6. Germline CDR1 reads SGHNT; CDR2 reads YENEEA. The CDR3 spans 15 residues. As DNA, the CDR3 is TGTGCCAGCAGCCCCCGGACAGGGGAGAATGAAAAACTGTTTTTT. Translating it yields CASSPRTGENEKLFF.

In its sample, this clonotype was seen many times. The J gene is TRBJ2-1, the V gene TRBV19, with TRBD2 identical over 11 bases. CDR1 is LNHDA, CDR2 SQIVND, per germline (reference sequence). The junction had 11 bases not matched to a gene; V was cut back by 3 bases and J by 7 bases. The CDR3 is made up of 17 amino acids. The CDR3 nucleotides are TGTGCCAGTAGTATTTTAGGCGTAGCGGGAGGGAGGAATGAGCAGTTCTTC. It encodes CASSILGVAGGRNEQFF. The full variable domain, rest sourced from reference TRBV19 and TRBJ2-1, is DGGITQSPKYLFRKEGQNVTLSCEQNLNHDAMYWYRQDPGQGLRLIYYSQIVNDFQKGDIAEGYSVSREKKESFPLTVTSAQKNPTAFYLCASSILGVAGGRNEQFFGPGTRLTVL.

This clonotype was seen many times. This chain uses TRBV6-2 or TRBV6-3 with TRBJ2-7, with 10 bases aligning to TRBD2. The CDR3 has 15 amino acids. Germline V CDR1 and CDR2: MNHEY, SVGEGT. V shed 7 bases, J shed 3 bases, and the junction held 9 bases outside the gene matches. The CDR3 loop reads CASTIAGGRVYEQYF. In nucleotides, the CDR3 is TGTGCCAGCACTATAGCGGGGGGCCGTGTCTACGAGCAGTACTTC.